This TCR beta chain is from a study of blood T cell repertoires in COVID-19. Study details: Acute and convalescent COVID-19 samples came from the United States, Italy and Spain. PBMCs, B-cell-depleted T cells, or T cells were the source of the cDNA or gDNA that made up the material.

Source study methods: Nucleated cell counts were estimated from reference gene primer amplification. Method: immunoSEQ multiplex PCR; TCRdb's copy keeps in-frame clones and lacks some. That table supplies the V and J calls and clone size; D and trimming were determined from the DNA. The sample has more than 150,000 clones, just under 80% seen once. The sample comprised peripheral blood. The sequence derives from a woman aged 80 or over with active or convalescent COVID-19.

The CDR3 region is CASSIQQGSGNTIYF. The CDR3 nucleotides read TGCGCCAGCAGCATCCAGCAGGGCTCTGGAAACACCATATATTTT. V and J are TRBV5-1 and TRBJ1-3, with D possibly being TRBD1 (5 bases). Trimming stripped 4 bases from V and 0 bases from J, with 11 bases between. CDR3 length: 15 residues. CDR1 is SGHRS, CDR2 YFSETQ, per germline.